This is a list of T cell receptor beta chains from one sample in a study of cytomegalovirus exposure and HLA in healthy donors. The protocol was immunoSEQ multiplex PCR, while the TCRdb copy is restricted to in-frame clones and leaves out a portion. Its clone listing holds roughly 70,000 clones. What was sequenced was PBMCs. These receptors all stem from a man aged 35 to 55 in good health and CMV-seronegative. Both conserved end residues are part of each CDR3. A D gene is named only where the DNA matches it firmly.

D: -; J: TRBJ2-2; V: TRBV28; DNA: TGTGCCAGCACCCGGACACCGACCGTCGGGGAGCTGTTTTTT; CDR3: CASTRTPTVGELFF
D: -; J: TRBJ2-1; V: TRBV5-1; DNA: TGCGCCAGCAGCTTCATAGGGGTGACCGAAGAGCAGTTCTTC; CDR3: CASSFIGVTEEQFF
D: -; J: TRBJ1-4; V: TRBV5-1; DNA: TGCGCCAGCAGCCCTGGGGCTTCCACTAATGAAAAACTGTTTTTT; CDR3: CASSPGASTNEKLFF
D: -; J: TRBJ1-3; V: TRBV7-8; DNA: TGTGCCAGCAGCTCCCTCGCTGGAAACACCATATATTTT; CDR3: CASSSLAGNTIYF
D: -; J: TRBJ1-1; V: TRBV6-5; DNA: TGTGCCATAAAGGGCAGGGGCAAGAACACTGAAGCTTTCTTT; CDR3: CAIKGRGKNTEAFF
D: -; J: TRBJ2-7; V: TRBV6-8; DNA: TGTGCCAGCAGCTCCAATTATCAGGGGCGATCCTACGAGCAGTACTTC; CDR3: CASSSNYQGRSYEQYF
D: TRBD1; J: TRBJ1-4; V: TRBV5-6; DNA: TGTGCCAGCAGCGTCCAGGGGGGAAAACTGTTTTTT; CDR3: CASSVQGGKLFF
D: TRBD1; J: TRBJ2-3; V: TRBV5-1; DNA: TGCGCCAGCAGACCAGGACAGGGGCTTCTGACAGATACGCAGTATTTT; CDR3: CASRPGQGLLTDTQYF
D: TRBD1; J: TRBJ1-1; V: TRBV4-1; DNA: TGCGCCAGCAGCCCCCCGGACAGGCCGAATAGGATCACTGAAGCTTTCTTT; CDR3: CASSPPDRPNRITEAFF
D: TRBD1; J: TRBJ1-4; V: TRBV30; DNA: TGTGCCTGGAGTATGGGGACAGGGGAAATTGGAATCGGTGAAAAACTGTTTTTT; CDR3: CAWSMGTGEIGIGEKLFF
D: -; J: TRBJ1-6; V: TRBV5-1; DNA: TGCGCCAGCAGCTTGGCCAGGGATGGGGGGAATTCACCCCTCCACTTT; CDR3: CASSLARDGGNSPLHF
D: TRBD1; J: TRBJ1-2; V: TRBV4-2; DNA: TGTGCCAGCAGCCGACTCGGGACAGGAGCGTATGGCTACACCTTC; CDR3: CASSRLGTGAYGYTF
D: TRBD1; J: TRBJ2-1; V: TRBV9; DNA: TGTGCCAGCGCCTGGGGCCGACAGGGGGGGAATGAGCAGTTCTTC; CDR3: CASAWGRQGGNEQFF
D: -; J: TRBJ2-1; V: TRBV5-1; DNA: TGCGCCAGCAGCTCGGGGGGGACAGAACCTTACAATGAGCAGTTCTTC; CDR3: CASSSGGTEPYNEQFF
D: -; J: TRBJ2-5; V: TRBV30; DNA: TGTGCCTGGAGTCGGGGGTGGGAGACCCAGTACTTC; CDR3: CAWSRGWETQYF
D: TRBD1; J: TRBJ1-6; V: TRBV5-3; DNA: TGTGCCAGAAGCTCGGACAGGGGGCAATCAGATTCACCCCTCCACTTT; CDR3: CARSSDRGQSDSPLHF
D: -; J: TRBJ2-7; V: TRBV6-1; DNA: TGTGCCAGCAGGGGTTGGGACTCGAAACCCGGCGAGCAGTACTTC; CDR3: CASRGWDSKPGEQYF
D: -; J: TRBJ1-5; V: TRBV5-1; DNA: TGCGCCAGCAGCTTGTACGGGGAAGGTCAGCCCCAGCATTTT; CDR3: CASSLYGEGQPQHF
D: -; J: TRBJ2-5; V: TRBV7-7; DNA: TGTGCTAGCAGCTTACGGGGTGAGAGTCAAGAGACCCAGTACTTC; CDR3: CASSLRGESQETQYF
D: -; J: TRBJ1-5; V: TRBV21-1; DNA: TGTGCCAGCAGTGCCGGGACAGGGGGCAGTCAGCCCCAGCATTTT; CDR3: CASSAGTGGSQPQHF
D: -; J: TRBJ1-4; V: TRBV11-2; DNA: TGTGCCAGCACGCTACCAGGCTCAACTAATGAAAAACTGTTTTTT; CDR3: CASTLPGSTNEKLFF
D: -; J: TRBJ1-4; V: TRBV2; DNA: TGTGCCAGCGGTGGGACACCTCTTAATGAAAAACTGTTTTTT; CDR3: CASGGTPLNEKLFF
D: -; J: TRBJ1-2; V: TRBV23-1; DNA: TGCGCCAGCAGTCTCAGGGCCCCGGACGACTACACCTTC; CDR3: CASSLRAPDDYTF
D: -; J: TRBJ2-5; V: TRBV7-2; DNA: TGTGCCAGCAGCTTAGGTTGGGCAGACGGACAAGAGACCCAGTACTTC; CDR3: CASSLGWADGQETQYF
D: TRBD1; J: TRBJ2-3; V: TRBV5-1; DNA: TGCGCCAGCAGGGACAGGGGGAACACAGATACGCAGTATTTT; CDR3: CASRDRGNTDTQYF
D: -; J: TRBJ1-5; V: TRBV19; DNA: TGTGCCAGTAGTATGACTCATTATCAGCCCCAGCATTTT; CDR3: CASSMTHYQPQHF
D: -; J: TRBJ2-2; V: TRBV19; DNA: TGTGCCACAGGGCCACCCTCGAACACCGGGGAGCTGTTTTTT; CDR3: CATGPPSNTGELFF
D: -; J: TRBJ1-4; V: TRBV7-8; DNA: TGTGCCAGCAGCCCCCGTGAGGGAAGAGAAAAACTGTTTTTT; CDR3: CASSPREGREKLFF
D: TRBD1; J: TRBJ1-4; V: TRBV30; DNA: TGTGCCTGGAGTTTCGGGACAGGGGGCATGAGAGCTAATGAAAAACTGTTTTTT; CDR3: CAWSFGTGGMRANEKLFF
D: TRBD1; J: TRBJ1-2; V: TRBV13; DNA: TGTGCCAGCAGCTCAAGACAGGGACAGGGGACGCTCCTAAAGGGGATTGGTGGCTACACCTTC; CDR3: CASSSRQGQGTLLKGIGGYTF
D: TRBD1; J: TRBJ2-6; V: TRBV15; DNA: TGTGCCACCAGCAGAGAGGACAGGGCTGGGGCCAACGTCCTGACTTTC; CDR3: CATSREDRAGANVLTF
D: -; J: TRBJ1-6; V: TRBV6-5; DNA: TGTGCCAGCAGTGGGCAAGCAGGGAATAATTCACCCCTCCACTTT; CDR3: CASSGQAGNNSPLHF
D: -; J: TRBJ2-2; V: TRBV18; DNA: TGTGCCAGCTCACCACAACAGGGATCCGGGGAGCTGTTTTTT; CDR3: CASSPQQGSGELFF
D: TRBD1; J: TRBJ1-1; V: TRBV5-4; DNA: TGTGCCAGCAGCTTGGACGGAACAGGGGTAAGCACTGAAGCTTTCTTT; CDR3: CASSLDGTGVSTEAFF
D: -; J: TRBJ2-7; V: TRBV28; DNA: TGTGCCAGCAGTTTCGTTAGGGGGGGAACCTACGAGCAGTACTTC; CDR3: CASSFVRGGTYEQYF
D: TRBD1; J: TRBJ1-5; V: TRBV2; DNA: TGTGCCAGCAGGGACAGGGGCGGGTACAGCAATCAGCCCCAGCATTTT; CDR3: CASRDRGGYSNQPQHF
D: TRBD2; J: TRBJ2-5; V: TRBV9; DNA: TGTGCCAGCAGCGTAGGGCTGGTGGCGGGGGGGCAAGAGACCCAGTACTTC; CDR3: CASSVGLVAGGQETQYF
D: -; J: TRBJ2-7; V: TRBV6-5; DNA: TGTGCCAGCAGTTACGCCCAGGGGATCTCCTACGAGCAGTACTTC; CDR3: CASSYAQGISYEQYF
D: -; J: TRBJ1-2; V: TRBV29-1; DNA: TGCAGCGCTGAACAGGGAATCAACTATGGCTACACCTTC; CDR3: CSAEQGINYGYTF
D: TRBD2; J: TRBJ2-7; V: TRBV13; DNA: TGTGCCAGCAGCTTAGGAGTAGCGGGGGCCTACGAGCAGTACTTC; CDR3: CASSLGVAGAYEQYF
D: -; J: TRBJ1-5; V: TRBV6-5; DNA: TGTGCCAGCAGTGAAGGCTTACAGGGTCAGCCCCAGCATTTT; CDR3: CASSEGLQGQPQHF
D: TRBD1; J: TRBJ1-4; V: TRBV4-1; DNA: TGCGCCAGCAGCCTCACAGGGGGAACTAATGAAAAACTGTTTTTT; CDR3: CASSLTGGTNEKLFF
D: -; J: TRBJ1-3; V: TRBV5-8; DNA: TGTGCCAGCAGCTTGGGAAGGGGGATGTCTGGAAACACCATATATTTT; CDR3: CASSLGRGMSGNTIYF
D: TRBD1; J: TRBJ1-5; V: TRBV28; DNA: TGTGCCAGCAGTGACGGAGACAGGGGCTATAGCAATCAGCCCCAGCATTTT; CDR3: CASSDGDRGYSNQPQHF
D: -; J: TRBJ1-2; V: TRBV6-1; DNA: TGTGCCAGCAGTGCCGGGACACGGGATCCCTATGGCTACACCTTC; CDR3: CASSAGTRDPYGYTF
D: TRBD2; J: TRBJ2-5; V: TRBV5-6; DNA: TGTGCCAGCAGCTTGGTGGGTAGCGGGGGGCCTCAAGAGACCCAGTACTTC; CDR3: CASSLVGSGGPQETQYF
D: TRBD1; J: TRBJ1-2; V: TRBV10-2; DNA: TGCGCCAGCAGTGTCAGGGGGGTCCGCACCTTC; CDR3: CASSVRGVRTF
D: -; J: TRBJ2-3; V: TRBV5-5; DNA: TGTGCCAGCAGCACTACCGGGGGGCGGGCAGATACGCAGTATTTT; CDR3: CASSTTGGRADTQYF
D: -; J: TRBJ1-2; V: TRBV28; DNA: TGTGCCAGCAGTTTACGGGAAGGTGGCTACACCTTC; CDR3: CASSLREGGYTF
D: TRBD2; J: TRBJ2-5; V: TRBV4-1; DNA: TGCGCCAGCAGCCAATGGATCGGGGGGGGCGGAGAGACCCAGTACTTC; CDR3: CASSQWIGGGGETQYF
D: TRBD1; J: TRBJ2-5; V: TRBV11-3; DNA: TGTGCCAGCAGCCCCGGGACAGTGGAGACCCAGTACTTC; CDR3: CASSPGTVETQYF
D: -; J: TRBJ1-5; V: TRBV7-2; DNA: TGTGCCAGCAGCCTCGACACATATAGCAATCAGCCCCAGCATTTT; CDR3: CASSLDTYSNQPQHF
D: -; J: TRBJ1-4; V: TRBV7-2; DNA: TGTGCCAGCAGCTTAGCCCCCGGGGAAAAACTGTTTTTT; CDR3: CASSLAPGEKLFF
D: -; J: TRBJ2-3; V: TRBV27; DNA: TGTGCCAGCATGGCCACAGATACGCAGTATTTT; CDR3: CASMATDTQYF
D: -; J: TRBJ2-3; V: TRBV5-1; DNA: TGCGCCAGCACCCTTGGGGGACTGCGACAAGATACGCAGTATTTT; CDR3: CASTLGGLRQDTQYF
D: TRBD2; J: TRBJ2-3; V: TRBV6-5; DNA: TGTGCCAGCAGTTACTTAGCGGGGTCTGCAGATACGCAGTATTTT; CDR3: CASSYLAGSADTQYF
D: -; J: TRBJ1-6; V: TRBV21-1; DNA: TGTGCCAGCAGAAAAAGGGGGAGCGGGGGCCATTCACCCCTCCACTTT; CDR3: CASRKRGSGGHSPLHF
D: TRBD1; J: TRBJ2-2; V: TRBV2; DNA: TGTGCCAGCAGTGGGCGGACAGGGGGGGGTACCGGGGAGCTGTTTTTT; CDR3: CASSGRTGGGTGELFF
D: -; J: TRBJ1-1; V: TRBV7-8; DNA: TGTGCCAGCAGCTCCGCCCTAACAGACGTGAACACTGAAGCTTTCTTT; CDR3: CASSSALTDVNTEAFF